This passage covers 7 T cell receptor beta chains from one sample sequenced in a study of blood T cell repertoires in COVID-19. Libraries were prepared by immunoSEQ multiplex PCR; TCRdb keeps only in-frame clonotypes and omits some of them. The sample lists fewer than 250,000 clones, 75% to 90% occurring once. The sequenced sample consisted of PBMCs or T cells enriched from blood (not recorded which). The receptors here all came from a man between 50 and 59 years old who had been exposed to COVID-19.

The chain couples TRBV11-2 to TRBJ1-4; maybe TRBD1 (5 bases). V was pared by 5 bases and J by 5 bases, with 12 bases between. The CDR3 has 14 residues. The germline CDR1 and CDR2 sequences are SGHAT and FQNNGV. CDR3 in amino acids: CASSMTATNEKLFF. The DNA of the CDR3 is TGTGCCAGCAGCATGACAGCGACCAATGAAAAACTGTTTTTT.

The gene calls are TRBV11-2 and TRBJ2-3; D gene uncertain. The CDR3 sequence is 12 residues long. CDR1 is SGHAT and CDR2 is FQNNGV in the germline V gene. The V end was cut by 1 base, the J end by 4 bases, with 3 bases between. DNA for the CDR3: TGTGCCAGCAGCTTAGTCGCAGATACGCAGTATTTT. Protein product: CASSLVADTQYF.

The chain is built from TRBV2 and TRBJ1-1, with D perhaps matching TRBD1 (5 bases). V lost 2 bases and J 4 bases, leaving 14 bases between the germline ends. Germline V lookup: CDR1 SNHLY, CDR2 FYNNEI. CDR3 length: 15 residues. As DNA, the CDR3 is TGTGCCAGCAGTGAACCTTTCAGGGCCTTCACTGAAGCTTTCTTT. It translates to CASSEPFRAFTEAFF.

This sequence joins TRBV5-1 and TRBJ1-1; 7 bases fit TRBD1. The junction had 7 bases not matched to a gene; V was cut back by 4 bases and J by 4 bases. CDR3 size: 14 residues. The germline gives CDR1 SGHRS, CDR2 YFSETQ. DNA for the CDR3: TGCGCCAGCAGCGCGGAGGGGGCGCCCACTGAAGCTTTCTTT. It is translated as CASSAEGAPTEAFF.

This clone was detected once. The V and J genes are TRBV29-1 and TRBJ1-4, with no clear D. The germline V gene has CDR1 SQVTM and CDR2 ANQGSEA. V was shortened by 1 base and J by 4 bases, with 7 bases between the two germline ends. CDR3 length: 13 residues. The CDR3 region is CSVEGQNNEKLFF. In DNA form, the CDR3 reads TGCAGCGTTGAAGGGCAGAATAATGAAAAACTGTTTTTT.

The V gene is TRBV28, the J gene TRBJ2-7; 10 nucleotides align to TRBD1. Germline CDR1 reads MDHEN; CDR2 reads SYDVKM. V dropped 6 bases and J dropped 6; count of bases not matched to a gene: 11. This CDR3 is 15 amino acids long. The CDR3 DNA sequence: TGTGCCAGCAGACGATCCGGGACAGGGGTTAGCGAGCAGTACGTC. Translated, it gives CASRRSGTGVSEQYV.

The genes are TRBV9 and TRBJ2-2, with TRBD1 as a possible D gene (5 bases). This CDR3 is built from 15 residues. The V end was cut by 0 bases, the J end by 3 bases, with 9 bases between. Germline lookup yields CDR1 SGDLS and CDR2 YYNGEE. CDR3 coding DNA: TGTGCCAGCAGCGTAGGACAGCTAGACACCGGGGAGCTGTTTTTT. Encoded protein: CASSVGQLDTGELFF.